The present T cell receptor beta chain was sequenced within a study of blood T cells in healthy people across ages. Whole-study results and caveats: Naive CD4+ cell counts and diversity both ran higher in long-lived than in aged donors.

This CDR3 region has 14 residues. In germline, CDR1 is SGHRS, CDR2 YFSETQ. Next came a second PCR, run for about 6 to 11 cycles, which used a sample-barcoded 5' primer along with a J-beta primer mix. TCRdb used MiXCR to reprocess the 5' RACE reads, holding one entry per CDR3 protein. The sample has about 1.6 million distinct CDR3 sequences; around 36% are singletons. This clonotype was counted many times. What it binds is not known. One end of the junction is discordant with germline, which a read error may explain. The sequence was obtained from a woman in her twenties or thirties in good health. V is TRBV5-1 and J is TRBJ2-7; D perhaps matches TRBD2 (6 bases). Source material: blood. The CDR3 DNA follows: TGTGCCAGCAGCTTAGGTGGAGGGACCTACGAGCAGTACTTC. It yields the protein CASSLGGGTYEQYF.